Reported below is one T cell receptor beta chain. Sequencing was performed with immunoSEQ multiplex PCR; in TCRdb, only in-frame clones are kept and a portion is missing. The sample yields tens of thousands of clones, approximately 91% seen once. The germline V gene encodes CDR1 SEHNR and CDR2 FQNEAQ (reference sequence). The CDR3 is 17 residues long. Trimming shortened V by 2 bases and J by 1 base, and 15 bases separated the two germline ends. The entry originates in a study of T cell changes during pregnancy in multiple sclerosis. This sequence joins TRBV7-9 and TRBJ2-4, with a tentative D call TRBD1 (5 bases). The sequence derives from a female donor with multiple sclerosis, enrolled in a pregnancy study. Material: CD4+ T cells from peripheral blood mononuclear cells, obtained in the second trimester of pregnancy. CDR3 sequence (DNA): TGTGCCAGCAGCTTACCCCAGGGTCAGGTCGCCAAAAACATTCAGTACTTC. As protein: CASSLPQGQVAKNIQYF.